The 12 T cell receptor beta chains in this list originate from one sample, sequenced in a study of T cell changes during pregnancy in multiple sclerosis. Assay: immunoSEQ multiplex PCR; the TCRdb copy retains only in-frame clones and omits some. The sample carries 90,000 or so clones, roughly 90% recorded once. The specimen comprised peripheral blood, sampled in the first trimester of pregnancy. The source of these receptors is a female donor with multiple sclerosis, enrolled in a pregnancy study.

The chain joins TRBV19 to TRBJ1-4, with D maybe TRBD1 (5 bases). The germline V gene encodes CDR1 LNHDA and CDR2 SQIVND (reference sequence). The length of the CDR3 is 14 residues. V gave up 3 bases and J gave up 5 bases, with 10 bases separating them. The CDR3 is CASSIQGLNEKLFF. The CDR3 coding sequence is TGTGCCAGTAGTATTCAGGGTTTAAATGAAAAACTGTTTTTT. The full variable domain, with the rest looked up from reference TRBV19 and TRBJ1-4, is DGGITQSPKYLFRKEGQNVTLSCEQNLNHDAMYWYRQDPGQGLRLIYYSQIVNDFQKGDIAEGYSVSREKKESFPLTVTSAQKNPTAFYLCASSIQGLNEKLFFGSGTQLSVL.

V and J are TRBV14 and TRBJ1-1; 8 positions match TRBD1. Losses at the gene ends were 3 bases for V and 5 bases for J; bases not matched to a gene: 8. CDR1 is SGHDN and CDR2 is FVKESK in the germline V gene. CDR3 size: 15 residues. The CDR3 sequence: CASSHRTGGKTEAFF. CDR3 bases: TGTGCCAGCAGCCACCGAACAGGGGGAAAAACTGAAGCTTTCTTT.

The rearrangement uses TRBV2 and TRBJ2-1; D possibly corresponds to TRBD2 (7 bases). V shed 7 bases and J shed 10 bases, with 20 bases lying between them. CDR1 is SNHLY and CDR2 is FYNNEI in the germline V gene. The CDR3 length is 14 residues. This chain's CDR3 is CASTRERGKNEQFF. The CDR3 nucleotides read TGTGCCAGCACGCGGGAGAGGGGGAAAAACGAGCAGTTCTTC.

The rearrangement joins TRBV18 to TRBJ1-5, with 8 bases identical to TRBD1. This CDR3 contains 13 residues. Germline loops: CDR1 KGHSH, CDR2 LQKENI. V was pared by 6 bases and J by 9 bases, with 7 bases of the junction left unmatched. The CDR3 DNA reads TGTGCCAGCTCGCCCGACAGGGGTGGGCCCCAGCATTTT. This sequence encodes CASSPDRGGPQHF.

This chain connects TRBV4-1 to TRBJ2-7; 8 nucleotides match TRBD1. Trimming removed 3 bases from V and 1 base from J; junction bases left unmatched: 8. Germline V gene data show CDR1 as MGHRA and CDR2 as YSYEKL. This CDR3 region has 16 residues. CDR3 nucleotide sequence: TGCGCCAGCAGCCAGGCTCGGACAGGGCCTTCCTACGAGCAGTACTTC. Translated, it gives CASSQARTGPSYEQYF.

The J gene is TRBJ2-7, the V gene TRBV5-1; D might be TRBD2 (5 bases). V lost 6 bases to trimming and J lost 0 bases, with 10 bases between them. Germline-derived CDR1 and CDR2 are SGHRS and YFSETQ. The CDR3 has 13 amino acids. The CDR3 region is CASTPGSSYEQYF. CDR3 bases: TGCGCCAGCACCCCGGGGAGCTCCTACGAGCAGTACTTC. The whole variable domain, filled in from reference TRBV5-1 and TRBJ2-7, reads KAGVTQTPRYLIKTRGQQVTLSCSPISGHRSVSWYQQTPGQGLQFLFEYFSETQRNKGNFPGRFSGRQFSNSRSEMNVSTLELGDSALYLCASTPGSSYEQYFGPGTRLTVT.

The chain carries TRBV28 and TRBJ2-7; 9 bases match TRBD2. Germline V gives CDR1 MDHEN, CDR2 SYDVKM. V gave up 8 bases and J gave up 2 bases; unmatched junction bases: 4. The CDR3 is 13 amino acids. The CDR3 coding sequence is TGTGCCAGCGGGCTAGCGGGGCCCTACGAGCAGTACTTC. This gives the protein CASGLAGPYEQYF.

The chain carries TRBV14 and TRBJ2-7; D is unclear. Germline CDR1 SGHDN, CDR2 FVKESK. The CDR3 covers 14 residues. Trimming cost V 2 bases and J 6 bases, with 14 bases left between them. The CDR3 nucleotides are TGTGCCAGCAGCCAACGGGTCGGTACCCCCGAGCAGTACTTC. It specifies CASSQRVGTPEQYF.

The chain is built from TRBV4-2 and TRBJ2-7; possible D gene TRBD2, 5 bases. CDR1 is LGHNA and CDR2 is YNFKEQ in the germline V gene. The CDR3 is made up of 14 amino acids. V gave up 0 bases and J gave up 0 bases, with 6 bases separating them. The CDR3 nucleotides are TGTGCCAGCAGCCAAGATCGGGGCTCCTACGAGCAGTACTTC. Its translation is CASSQDRGSYEQYF.

The chain employs TRBV27 and TRBJ1-4, with 9 bases identical to TRBD1. J gave up 8 bases and V 5 bases, and 9 bases lay outside the gene matches. Germline V lookup: CDR1 MNHEY, CDR2 SMNVEV (reference sequence). This CDR3 has 15 amino acids. The CDR3 DNA is TGTGCCAGCAGTCCGGGGGGACAGGGACGCGAAAAACTGTTTTTT. Its translation is CASSPGGQGREKLFF.

This chain links TRBV5-1 with TRBJ1-1; D perhaps matches TRBD1 (5 bases). CDR1 SGHRS and CDR2 YFSETQ come from the germline V gene. The CDR3 is 16 amino acids. Trimming pared 0 bases from V and 0 bases from J, leaving 12 bases between. The CDR3 coding sequence is TGCGCCAGCAGCTTGGATCTTGCGGGGGTGAACACTGAAGCTTTCTTT. Its translation: CASSLDLAGVNTEAFF.

The genes are TRBV19 and TRBJ1-1; a weak D match, TRBD1 (5 bases). Per the germline V gene, CDR1 is LNHDA and CDR2 is SQIVND (reference sequence). The CDR3 covers 14 residues. V lost 3 bases and J lost 1, with 9 bases in between. The CDR3 coding sequence is TGTGCCAGTAGTATTTCCGGGGGGAACACTGAAGCTTTCTTT. It codes for CASSISGGNTEAFF.